This T cell receptor beta chain was sequenced in a study of shared clonotypes between healthy human individuals. The test was conducted at deep level. Data came from immunoSEQ multiplex PCR; TCRdb stores just in-frame clones and leaves some out. The repertoire holds millions of clones, 90% to 95% seen once, with more than 0.12% in the top ten. Trimming pared 7 bases from V and 2 bases from J, leaving 14 bases between. The CDR3 covers 14 residues. Germline V gene data show CDR1 as MNHEY and CDR2 as SVGAGI. All donors were Caucasian adults living in Nashville, Tennessee. Memory CD4+ cells were the fraction left after CD45RA+ naive selection.

The source is a man younger than 30 in good health. The sample was naive CD4+ T cells sorted from blood. Documented subset: CD45RA+ positively selected. V gene TRBV6-5 combines with J gene TRBJ1-2; no clear D. In DNA, the CDR3 is TGTGCCAGCACCTTGATTGGTGGGAACTATGGCTACACCTTC. Its protein is CASTLIGGNYGYTF.